This TCR beta chain is from a study of sequential checkpoint blockade in melanoma. Study summary: After both sequences, patients received maintenance nivolumab.

Sequencing used immunoSEQ multiplex PCR; TCRdb keeps in-frame clones, though not all of them. The data show 35,000 to 40,000 clones, 70% to 90% seen once. Trimming took 3 bases from V and 1 from J, leaving 9 bases between them. The CDR3 loop spans 14 amino acids. CDR1 MNHEY and CDR2 SMNVEV come from the germline V gene (reference sequence). Treatment: randomized to nivolumab then ipilimumab (arm A) or the reverse (arm B). The V and J genes are TRBV27 and TRBJ1-1; no clear D. The receptor's source is a human donor with melanoma. The sample consisted of CD8+ T cells sorted from blood (inferred from file names), taken from a patient given nivolumab and ipilimumab in sequence. This CDR3 is CASSFNSWNTEAFF. The CDR3 bases are TGTGCCAGCAGTTTTAATAGTTGGAACACTGAAGCTTTCTTT.